The 10 T cell receptor beta chains listed next were all sequenced from one sample in a study of blood T cell repertoires in COVID-19. Profiling relied on immunoSEQ multiplex PCR, and the TCRdb table lists in-frame clones only, not all of them. The sample carries about 110,000 clones, around four fifths recorded once. Material for sequencing was peripheral blood. These TCRs come from a man in his 70s with acute or convalescent COVID-19.

The chain links TRBV27 to TRBJ1-1, with 7 bases aligning to TRBD1. This CDR3 contains 20 residues. Per the germline V gene, CDR1 is MNHEY and CDR2 is SMNVEV (reference sequence). The J segment lost 4 bases and the V segment lost 1 base, leaving 21 bases of the junction unmatched. CDR3 protein: CASSLLVGRTGSITPTEAFF. Here the CDR3 DNA reads TGTGCCAGCAGTTTATTGGTCGGGCGGACAGGATCGATTACACCCACTGAAGCTTTCTTT.

The chain combines TRBV5-1 with TRBJ2-2; D may be TRBD1 (6 bases). With 4 bases removed from V and 0 bases from J, the gap between germline ends came to 22 bases. Per the germline V gene, CDR1 is SGHRS and CDR2 is YFSETQ. This CDR3 is built from 19 residues. The CDR3 protein is CASSRSLAPDRANTGELFF. In DNA, the CDR3 is TGCGCCAGCAGCCGCTCCTTGGCTCCGGACAGAGCGAACACCGGGGAGCTGTTTTTT.

This clone has only one observation. The chain links TRBV29-1 to TRBJ1-5; D is ambiguous. The CDR3 totals 13 residues. CDR1 is SQVTM and CDR2 is ANQGSEA in the germline V gene. V was pared by 4 bases and J by 2 bases, with 9 bases between. CDR3 region: CSVGENRNQPQHF. CDR3 coding DNA: TGCAGCGTTGGGGAGAACCGCAATCAGCCCCAGCATTTT.

This chain joins TRBV7-2 and TRBJ2-5; D perhaps matches TRBD1 (5 bases). The V gene's germline CDR1 is SGHTA and CDR2 FQGNSA. The CDR3 contains 14 residues. V was clipped by 3 bases and J by 5 bases, with 13 bases between them. The CDR3 DNA sequence: TGTGCCAGCAGCTTGGGGCGCAGTAGGGAGACCCAGTACTTC. Amino acids: CASSLGRSRETQYF.

The chain employs TRBV18 and TRBJ2-7; TRBD1 aligns across 7 bases. The CDR3 is made up of 15 amino acids. Germline V gives CDR1 KGHSH, CDR2 LQKENI. Germline trimming cut 1 base from V and 5 bases from J; bases unmatched to any gene: 8. The CDR3: CASSPQRGLVDEQYF. In nucleotides, the CDR3 is TGTGCCAGCTCACCACAAAGGGGGCTAGTTGACGAGCAGTACTTC.

The chain carries TRBV5-1 and TRBJ2-7; 8 nucleotides line up with TRBD1. V was pared by 3 bases and J by 6 bases, with 8 bases of the junction left unmatched. Germline V gives CDR1 SGHRS, CDR2 YFSETQ. There are 14 residues in the CDR3. CDR3 protein: CASSSWTGQGEQYF. The CDR3 DNA reads as TGCGCCAGCAGCTCGTGGACAGGGCAGGGCGAGCAGTACTTC.

J is TRBJ2-5 and V is TRBV28, with D maybe TRBD1 (6 bases). V was trimmed by 3 bases and J by 0 bases, leaving 11 bases between them. The CDR3 loop spans 15 amino acids. Germline V lookup: CDR1 MDHEN, CDR2 SYDVKM. CDR3 loop: CASSFGTTYQETQYF. CDR3 DNA: TGTGCCAGCAGTTTCGGGACAACGTACCAAGAGACCCAGTACTTC.

This chain joins TRBV27 and TRBJ1-2; 9 bases are a match to TRBD1. After removal of 5 bases from V and 6 bases from J, the junction contained 10 bases not matched to a gene. The V gene's germline CDR1 is MNHEY and CDR2 SMNVEV (reference sequence). The CDR3 runs 15 residues. The CDR3 sequence is CASSPPPGQGHGYTF. Written as DNA, the CDR3 is TGTGCCAGCAGTCCACCTCCGGGACAGGGCCATGGCTACACCTTC.

The table lists this clone with a count of one. V and J are TRBV7-2 and TRBJ2-7; 7 bases match TRBD1. The V and J ends lost 5 bases and 0 bases, in that order; junction bases with no gene match: 7. CDR3 length equals 15 residues. CDR1 and CDR2 (germline): SGHTA, FQGNSA. The CDR3 DNA sequence: TGTGCCAGCAGCCCCCGACAGGGCAGCTCCTACGAGCAGTACTTC. Translated: CASSPRQGSSYEQYF.

V and J are TRBV10-3 and TRBJ1-5, with 8 bases matching TRBD1. With V trimmed by 6 bases and J by 5 bases, 3 bases remained unmatched. From germline, CDR1 is ENHRY and CDR2 SYGVKD. The CDR3 covers 13 residues. The CDR3 coding sequence is TGTGCCATCAGGCAGGGGGCCCATCAGCCCCAGCATTTT. This sequence encodes CAIRQGAHQPQHF.